This T cell receptor beta chain was documented in a study of CD8+CD57+ T cells in acquired aplastic anemia. Study-wide points: Significance was not reached for CD8+ Simpson's diversity between patients and controls. Overlapping CD8+ CDR3 repertoires of patients and controls contained under 35 shared sequences.

The CDR3 contains 13 residues. Trimming took 5 bases from V and 4 from J; bases not matched to a gene: 6. Germline values: CDR1 DFQATT, CDR2 SNEGSKA (reference sequence). TCR beta VDJ and CDR3 were profiled, and genomic DNA was the template. TCRdb re-called the reads through MiXCR, storing one row per CDR3 protein. There are about 470,000 distinct CDR3 sequences in the sample; roughly 34% occur only once, and 0.75% to 0.95% lies in the top ten. Patients who underwent sequencing had shown CD8+CD57+ cell expansion by flow cytometry. Each of the patients presented with severe acquired aplastic anemia. This clonotype appeared many times. Its antigen is unidentified.

The TCR sequence derives from a human donor with aplastic anemia. Sample: sorted CD4+, CD8+, or CD8+CD57+ T cells (not recorded which) from PBMCs. The V gene is TRBV20-1, the J gene TRBJ1-2; 8 bases agree with TRBD1. DNA of the CDR3: TGCAGTGCTGTCTACAGGGGGACCTATGGCTACACCTTC. It specifies CSAVYRGTYGYTF.